This is a list of T cell receptor beta chains from one sample in a study of cytomegalovirus exposure and HLA in healthy donors. The protocol was immunoSEQ multiplex PCR, while the TCRdb copy is restricted to in-frame clones and leaves out a portion. The repertoire has 100,000 to 150,000 clones, roughly 77% of them found once; the top ten carry almost 6%. Sequenced material: PBMCs. Receptor source: a woman in her thirties or forties in good health and CMV-seropositive. CDR3s include the opening cysteine and the closing phenylalanine or tryptophan. A D gene is named only where the DNA matches it firmly.

j_gene,v_gene,d_gene,len,CDR3aa
TRBJ2-3,TRBV5-1,TRBD2,17,CASSLLASGGSTDTQYF
TRBJ2-7,TRBV6-6,TRBD2,13,CASSGGGSYEQYF
TRBJ2-1,TRBV5-1,.,16,CASSLGGAGNHNEQFF
TRBJ2-1,TRBV5-6,TRBD2,16,CASSRRLAGVGNEQFF
TRBJ1-2,TRBV9,TRBD1,17,CASSVAGTGWPNYGYTF
TRBJ2-5,TRBV28,.,14,CASTVGLDQETQYF
TRBJ1-1,TRBV7-3,TRBD1,13,CASSRDRNTEAFF
TRBJ2-7,TRBV7-2,.,15,CASSLAPARRYEQYF
TRBJ2-1,TRBV5-1,TRBD1,12,CASSLTGGEQFF
TRBJ2-1,TRBV11-1,TRBD2,12,CASSKQGREPFF
TRBJ1-1,TRBV19,.,14,CASSVTAMNTEAFF
TRBJ2-3,TRBV27,.,14,CASIPSGDTDTQYF
TRBJ1-1,TRBV9,.,14,CASSGRGMNTEAFF
TRBJ2-2,TRBV9,TRBD1,13,CASSKTGTGELFF
TRBJ2-1,TRBV18,TRBD1,14,CASSLDSTGREQFF
TRBJ2-2,TRBV25-1,TRBD2,18,CASSIPGLAGVNTGELFF
TRBJ1-1,TRBV5-4,TRBD1,15,CASSTWTGLNTEAFF